The 14 T cell receptor beta chains reported below all come from one sample, sequenced in a study of blood T cells in healthy people across ages. Next came a second PCR, run for about 6 to 12 cycles, which used a sample-barcoded 5' primer along with a J-beta primer mix. TCRdb re-called the 5' RACE reads through MiXCR, storing one row per CDR3 protein. The sample holds about 1.5 million distinct CDR3 sequences, approximately 43% seen once. Sample: blood. The receptors were gathered from a woman under 30 in good health.

This sequence joins TRBV4-3 and TRBJ2-4; no definite D call. V lost 1 base to trimming and J lost 0 bases, with 13 bases between them. Germline CDR1 LGHNA, CDR2 YSLEER. This CDR3 is built from 17 residues. CDR3 DNA sequence: TGCGCCAGCAGCCAAGTTTTCCAAAAACTAGCCAAAAACATTCAGTACTTC. Translated: CASSQVFQKLAKNIQYF.

This clonotype was counted only a few times. The chain uses TRBV7-2 and TRBJ1-2; 7 bases map to TRBD1. Germline V CDR1 and CDR2: SGHTA, FQGNSA. The CDR3 sequence is 15 residues long. V was clipped by 5 bases and J by 0 bases; unmatched bases: 6. The CDR3: CASSRDSRSNYGYTF. The CDR3 nucleotides read TGTGCCAGCAGCCGGGACAGCCGATCTAACTATGGCTACACCTTC. The full variable domain, in which reference TRBV7-2 and TRBJ1-2 provide the parts outside the CDR3, is GAGVSQSPSNKVTEKGKDVELRCDPISGHTALYWYRQSLGQGLEFLIYFQGNSAPDKSGLPSDRFSAERTGGSVSTLTIQRTQQEDSAVYLCASSRDSRSNYGYTFGSGTRLTVV.

The chain employs TRBV4-3 and TRBJ2-5; 9 bases map to TRBD2. The CDR3 covers 16 residues. V lost 3 bases to trimming and J lost 5 bases; unmatched junction nucleotides: 10. CDR1 and CDR2 from the germline V gene are LGHNA and YSLEER. CDR3 region: CASSHSSGVRVETQYF. The DNA of the CDR3 is TGCGCCAGCAGCCATTCTAGCGGGGTACGAGTGGAGACCCAGTACTTC.

The genes are TRBV20-1 and TRBJ1-1; D call uncertain. The CDR3 sequence is 15 residues long. Germline-derived CDR1 and CDR2 are DFQATT and SNEGSKA (reference sequence). V gave up 3 bases and J gave up 4 bases, with 18 bases separating them. The CDR3 DNA reads as TGCAGTGCTAGTAAGCCGGATAAGTTGGCCACTGAAGCTTTCTTT. This gives the protein CSASKPDKLATEAFF.

In this sample, this clonotype turned up a few times. This chain joins TRBV13 and TRBJ2-7; TRBD2 aligns across 11 bases. The CDR3 consists of 14 residues. Germline lookup yields CDR1 PRHDT and CDR2 FYEKMQ (reference sequence). Trimming removed 5 bases from V and 6 bases from J; junction bases left unmatched: 6. The DNA for the CDR3 is TGTGCCAGCAGCAAACTAGCGGGAGTACCCGAGCAGTACTTC. Translating it yields CASSKLAGVPEQYF.

About this clonotype: A much larger clone differs by one base, so this may be a read error. This sequence joins TRBV27 and TRBJ2-3; D gene unclear. The CDR3 runs to 14 residues. Germline V CDR1 and CDR2: MNHEY, SMNVEV (reference sequence). In nucleotides, the CDR3 is TGTGCCAGCAGGTTATCGGCAGCTACAGATACGCAGTATTTT. Its translation is CASRLSAATDTQYF.

The V and J genes are TRBV9 and TRBJ1-1; no firm D call. Per the germline V gene, CDR1 is SGDLS and CDR2 is YYNGEE. Deletions cut 3 bases from V and 6 bases from J, with 12 bases between. The CDR3 is 13 residues long. In DNA, the CDR3 is TGTGCCAGCAGCGGGGGTAGGGCCGCTGAAGCTTTCTTT. This translates into CASSGGRAAEAFF.

This chain joins TRBV2 and TRBJ1-1, with a possible D match to TRBD1 (5 bases). The germline V gene has CDR1 SNHLY and CDR2 FYNNEI. The CDR3 runs to 15 residues. V shed 6 bases and J shed 7 bases, with 21 bases lying between them. The CDR3 protein is CASRGVLGEHVEAFF. Written as DNA, the CDR3 is TGTGCCAGCAGGGGGGTCCTGGGAGAACACGTTGAAGCTTTCTTT.

The chain couples TRBV12-3 or TRBV12-4 to TRBJ2-3, with 7 bases identical to TRBD1. V was pared by 6 bases and J by 7 bases, with 4 bases of the junction left unmatched. This CDR3 spans 12 amino acids. The CDR3 coding sequence is TGTGCCAGCAGAAGGGACAGCTATACGCAGTATTTT. Translated: CASRRDSYTQYF.

The chain carries TRBV27 and TRBJ2-6, with D tentatively TRBD1 (5 bases). CDR1 MNHEY and CDR2 SMNVEV come from the germline V gene (reference sequence). The length of the CDR3 is 16 residues. V was shortened by 7 bases and J by 8 bases, with 21 bases between the two germline ends. The CDR3 bases are TGTGCCAGCACGATCAACAGGTATTCTAGGACCAACGTCCTGACTTTC. Amino acids: CASTINRYSRTNVLTF.

The rearrangement uses TRBV30 and TRBJ2-1; no reliable D call. This CDR3 contains 13 residues. The V gene lost 5 bases and the J gene lost 4 bases, with 12 bases spanning the gap. Germline-derived CDR1 and CDR2 are GTSNPN and SVGIG (reference sequence). The CDR3, as DNA: TGTGCCTGGGCACCTAGGGCATACAATGAGCAGTTCTTC. The encoded protein is CAWAPRAYNEQFF.

This clonotype was seen repeatedly, ten times or more. The chain employs TRBV12-3 or TRBV12-4 and TRBJ1-1, with 7 bases aligning to TRBD1. This CDR3 comprises 14 residues. Unmatched junction bases numbered 7, after V lost 7 bases and J lost 2 bases. CDR3 region: CASNSGTANTEAFF. The CDR3 DNA follows: TGTGCCAGCAATTCGGGGACAGCAAACACTGAAGCTTTCTTT.

The V and J genes are TRBV4-2 and TRBJ2-2; D is ambiguous. Germline V CDR1 and CDR2: LGHNA, YNFKEQ. The germline V and J ends were trimmed by 2 bases and 6 bases, with 7 bases remaining between them. The length of the CDR3 is 13 residues. CDR3 in DNA: TGTGCCAGCAGCCAACTGGTGGCCGGGGAGCTGTTTTTT. This translates into CASSQLVAGELFF.

This chain joins TRBV29-1 and TRBJ2-1; 9 bases agree with TRBD2. Germline V gene lookup returns CDR1 SQVTM and CDR2 ANQGSEA. The CDR3 runs to 16 residues. The ends lost 0 bases at V and 3 bases at J; junction bases unmatched: 6. CDR3 protein: CSVEDAREGLYNEQFF. CDR3 coding DNA: TGCAGCGTTGAAGATGCGCGGGAGGGCCTCTACAATGAGCAGTTCTTC.